A selection of T cell receptor beta chains follows, all from one sample in a study of blood T cell repertoires in COVID-19. Some clones are missing from TCRdb's copy, which holds only in-frame ones; the method was immunoSEQ multiplex PCR. The table shows about 62,000 clones, with about nine tenths occurring only once. The material sequenced was peripheral blood. The source of these receptors is a woman older than 75 with acute or convalescent COVID-19. Each CDR3 is given with its conserved first and last residue. D genes are given only for firm matches. The size of a clone is reported for some rows only, either as once, few or many, or as a class for expanded clones.

J	size	D	V	DNA	CDR3
TRBJ1-6	.	.	TRBV19	TGTGCCAGTAGTATCTCCAGGAGGGATAATTCACCCCTCCACTTT	CASSISRRDNSPLHF
TRBJ1-2	.	TRBD1	TRBV12-3/TRBV12-4	TGTGCCAGCAGCCTAGGACAGGCCTATGGCTACACCTTC	CASSLGQAYGYTF
TRBJ1-2	.	TRBD1	TRBV19	TGTGCCAGTAGTATAGGAGGGGGCCGAGACTATGGCTACACCTTC	CASSIGGGRDYGYTF
TRBJ1-6	few	TRBD1	TRBV18	TGTGCCAGCTCACCTGACAGGGGGATGTCCTCACCCCTCCACTTT	CASSPDRGMSSPLHF
TRBJ2-7	.	TRBD2	TRBV27	TGTGCCAGCGGACTAGCGGGAGACTACTCCTACGAGCAGTACTTC	CASGLAGDYSYEQYF
TRBJ2-7	.	TRBD1	TRBV5-1	TGCGCCAGCAGCTGGCAGGGGGATGGCGAGCAGTACTTC	CASSWQGDGEQYF
TRBJ1-5	.	.	TRBV9	TGTGCCAGCAGCGTAGGACAGGTTACGAATCAGCCCCAGCATTTT	CASSVGQVTNQPQHF
TRBJ2-3	.	TRBD2	TRBV19	TGTGCCAGTAGTGAGAGGACTAGCGGCCTCTCGGGCACAGATACGCAGTATTTT	CASSERTSGLSGTDTQYF
TRBJ2-7	.	TRBD2	TRBV5-1	TGCGCCAGCAGACCCGCGGGAGGATCCTACGAGCAGTACTTC	CASRPAGGSYEQYF
TRBJ1-4	.	TRBD1	TRBV19	TGTGCCAGTAGTATCGATTACAGGGGGCCGGCTAATGAAAAACTGTTTTTT	CASSIDYRGPANEKLFF
TRBJ2-1	once	.	TRBV4-2	TGTGCCAGCAGCCAAGGGAGGGACAGTTCCTACAATGAGCAGTTCTTC	CASSQGRDSSYNEQFF
TRBJ1-5	.	.	TRBV12-3/TRBV12-4	TGTGCCAGCAGTCCCGGAGAGCAGCCCCAGCATTTT	CASSPGEQPQHF
TRBJ1-4	.	.	TRBV28	TGTGCCAGCAGTTTACTCCTTAGAGAAAAACTGTTTTTT	CASSLLLREKLFF
TRBJ2-5	.	.	TRBV5-4	TGTGCCAGCAGCTTCCCTCAGGGGAGGGGGGAGACCCAGTACTTC	CASSFPQGRGETQYF
TRBJ2-5	.	TRBD2	TRBV10-2	TGCGCCAGCACGACTAGCGGGGGGACGTGGGAGACCCAGTACTTC	CASTTSGGTWETQYF
TRBJ1-4	.	.	TRBV14	TGTGCCAGCAGCCAAGAGTGGACAGAAAATGAAAAACTGTTTTTT	CASSQEWTENEKLFF
TRBJ2-4	.	.	TRBV5-6	TGTGCCAGCACCTTCTCCAGGGATCATGCCAAAAACATTCAGTACTTC	CASTFSRDHAKNIQYF
TRBJ1-5	.	TRBD1	TRBV19	TGTGCCAGTGAGGACAGGGGGAAGGGCAATCAGCCCCAGCATTTT	CASEDRGKGNQPQHF
TRBJ1-2	.	TRBD1	TRBV19	TGTGCCTGCAGGACAGGGAACTATGGCTACACCTTC	CACRTGNYGYTF
TRBJ1-2	.	TRBD1	TRBV5-1	TGCGCCAGCAGCTCGGACAGGGCGGGCTACTATGGCTACACCTTC	CASSSDRAGYYGYTF